A single sample gave rise to the 29 T cell receptor beta chains below, sequenced in a study of T cells after yellow fever vaccination. TCRdb reprocessed the 5' RACE reads via MiXCR and lists one record per CDR3 protein. The data show 300,000 or so distinct CDR3 sequences, roughly 7.5% seen once. The sequencing here drew on PBMCs, taken approximately 40 days after the first yellow fever vaccination. These receptors were obtained from a man aged 18-30 years who received the YFV17D yellow fever vaccine.

The rearrangement joins TRBV10-3 to TRBJ1-5; D call uncertain. V was shortened by 1 base and J by 1 base, with 5 bases between the two germline ends. Looked up from germline, CDR1 is ENHRY and CDR2 is SYGVKD. The CDR3 is 14 residues long. CDR3 sequence reads: CAISELQSNQPQHF. For the CDR3, the DNA is TGTGCCATCAGTGAGTTACAGAGCAATCAGCCCCAGCATTTT.

V usage is TRBV6-2 or TRBV6-3 and J usage is TRBJ1-6; D call uncertain. V was clipped by 3 bases and J by 9 bases, with 9 bases between them. The CDR3 runs 13 residues. Germline lookup yields CDR1 MNHEY and CDR2 SVGEGT. In DNA, the CDR3 is TGTGCCAGCAGTTATTCTAGTCCTTCACCCCTCCACTTT. Amino acids: CASSYSSPSPLHF.

This rearrangement joins TRBV11-2 to TRBJ2-3, with D unclear. Germline V CDR1 and CDR2: SGHAT, FQNNGV. With 0 bases removed from V and 4 bases from J, the gap between germline ends came to 5 bases. This CDR3 spans 13 amino acids. This CDR3 is CASSLDRSDTQYF. CDR3 in DNA: TGTGCCAGCAGCTTAGATCGGTCAGATACGCAGTATTTT.

A note on this clonotype: This clone may be a read error of a much larger clone one base away. This chain links TRBV12-3 or TRBV12-4 with TRBJ2-7; TRBD1 aligns across 8 bases. The CDR3 sequence is 16 residues long. CDR3 in amino acids: CASSPQTDRGSYVQYF. CDR3 nucleotides: TGTGCCAGCAGTCCCCAAACCGACAGGGGATCCTACGTGCAGTACTTC.

The V gene is TRBV29-1, the J gene TRBJ2-2; 8 nucleotides match TRBD2. Germline loops: CDR1 SQVTM, CDR2 ANQGSEA. The CDR3 is made up of 15 amino acids. After removal of 5 bases from V and 3 bases from J, the junction contained 8 bases not matched to a gene. Here the CDR3 DNA reads TGCAGCGTTTACTTCGGGACTAGTGACACCGGGGAGCTGTTTTTT. Residues: CSVYFGTSDTGELFF.

This clonotype has a single count. This chain links TRBV6-5 with TRBJ2-6; D may match TRBD1 or TRBD2 (5 bases each). The CDR3 consists of 15 residues. Germline CDR1 and CDR2: MNHEY and SVGAGI. V was pared by 4 bases and J by 2 bases, with 9 bases between. CDR3 DNA sequence: TGTGCCAGCAGTTCAGGGACGACTGGGGCCAACGTCCTGACTTTC. Translated: CASSSGTTGANVLTF.

This clonotype was observed many times. V and J are TRBV20-1 and TRBJ2-5; 9 positions agree with TRBD1. After removal of 0 bases from V and 5 bases from J, the junction contained 22 bases not matched to a gene. This CDR3 is built from 20 residues. Per germline, CDR1 DFQATT and CDR2 SNEGSKA (reference sequence). The CDR3 here is CSARDYLRDRVRAHQETQYF. The CDR3 region has the DNA TGCAGTGCTAGAGATTACCTCCGGGACAGGGTTCGTGCCCATCAGGAGACCCAGTACTTC.

This clonotype was observed once. At one end the junction does not follow the germline gene, possibly because of a read error. The rearrangement links TRBV7-2 to TRBJ2-1, with 10 bases that match TRBD2. This CDR3 is 15 amino acids long. Per the germline V gene, CDR1 is SGHTA and CDR2 is FQGNSA. In DNA form, the CDR3 reads TGTGCCAGCAGGTTAGCGGGGGGCTCCTACAATGAGCAGTTCTTC. Translating gives CASRLAGGSYNEQFF.

The gene calls are TRBV15 and TRBJ1-4, with D tentatively TRBD1 (5 bases). Trimming took 5 bases from V and 8 from J, leaving 9 bases between them. The CDR3 covers 12 residues. Germline V gene data show CDR1 as LNHNV and CDR2 as YYDKDF (reference sequence). The CDR3 here is CATSPWGEKLFF. In DNA form, the CDR3 reads TGTGCCACCAGCCCGTGGGGGGAAAAACTGTTTTTT.

A few counts support this clonotype. The chain is built from TRBV12-3 or TRBV12-4 and TRBJ1-1, with D tentatively TRBD1 (6 bases). Trimming took 5 bases from V and 4 from J, leaving 14 bases between them. The CDR3 is 14 amino acids. The CDR3 bases are TGTGCCAGCAGTCCCCGGGGGCAGGGCACTGAAGCTTTCTTT. As protein: CASSPRGQGTEAFF.

This chain links TRBV5-6 with TRBJ1-1; D ambiguous. V dropped 7 bases and J dropped 2 bases, with 12 bases sitting between them. CDR1 and CDR2 from the germline V gene are SGHDT and YYEEEE. The CDR3 contains 13 residues. DNA for the CDR3: TGTGCCAGCCGCACATACGTTAACACTGAAGCTTTCTTT. It translates to CASRTYVNTEAFF.

This clonotype came up many times. V and J are TRBV11-2 and TRBJ2-3, with no clear D. The CDR3 covers 11 residues. Germline V lookup: CDR1 SGHAT, CDR2 FQNNGV. V was trimmed by 5 bases and J by 9 bases, leaving 9 bases between them. CDR3 amino acids: CASSGQRTQYF. Here the CDR3 DNA reads TGTGCCAGCAGCGGCCAGAGGACGCAGTATTTT.

This chain links TRBV29-1 with TRBJ1-3; 7 bases are a match to TRBD1. The CDR3 has 14 amino acids. The J segment lost 1 base and the V segment lost 4 bases, leaving 4 bases of the junction unmatched. Germline V gene lookup returns CDR1 SQVTM and CDR2 ANQGSEA. CDR3 nucleotides: TGCAGCGTTGCGGGACAGCGTTCTGGAAACACCATATATTTT. Translated, it gives CSVAGQRSGNTIYF.

This clonotype was recorded a few times. The genes are TRBV6-2 or TRBV6-3 and TRBJ2-7, with 7 bases aligning to TRBD2. With V trimmed by 0 bases and J by 9 bases, 8 bases remained unmatched. The CDR3 extends over 14 amino acids. The germline gives CDR1 MNHEY, CDR2 SVGEGT. The CDR3 region has the DNA TGTGCCAGCAGTTACTCCTCCTCCCTAGCGGTGCAGTACGTC. This gives the protein CASSYSSSLAVQYV.

This rearrangement joins TRBV12-3 or TRBV12-4 to TRBJ2-1; 13 bases align to TRBD2. This CDR3 has 13 amino acids. Germline trimming cut 5 bases from V and 12 bases from J; bases unmatched to any gene: 4. The CDR3 is CASSGTSGVLQFF. For the CDR3, the DNA is TGTGCCAGCAGTGGGACTAGCGGGGTTTTGCAGTTCTTC.

This chain joins TRBV20-1 and TRBJ1-6; perhaps TRBD1 as D (6 bases). Per germline, CDR1 DFQATT and CDR2 SNEGSKA (reference sequence). The V end was cut by 5 bases, the J end by 7 bases, with 18 bases between. The CDR3 is 15 residues long. CDR3 sequence reads: CSAEDGGPSNSPLHF. In nucleotides, the CDR3 is TGCAGTGCTGAGGACGGGGGCCCTTCCAATTCACCCCTCCACTTT.

This clonotype was counted between two and nine times. Here the CDR3 DNA reads TGTGCCATCAGTGAGAACATGGACACTGAAGCTTTCTTT. This sequence encodes CAISENMDTEAFF. V gene TRBV10-3 combines with J gene TRBJ1-1; D is undetermined. The V end was cut by 2 bases, the J end by 3 bases, with 7 bases between. This CDR3 contains 13 residues. Per germline, CDR1 ENHRY and CDR2 SYGVKD.

This rearrangement joins TRBV12-3 or TRBV12-4 to TRBJ2-7, with D perhaps matching TRBD2 (6 bases). Between the trimmed V and J ends, which lost 2 bases and 4 bases, there was a span of 12 bases. CDR3 size: 14 residues. The CDR3: CASSLHGGVYEQYV. The CDR3 nucleotides are TGTGCCAGCAGTTTACACGGCGGGGTTTACGAGCAGTACGTC.

This clonotype was seen a handful of times. This CDR3 reads CATRSAGGVGGKNIQYF. The CDR3 bases are TGTGCCACCCGCTCGGCGGGGGGGGTTGGGGGCAAAAACATTCAGTACTTC. The chain employs TRBV10-3 and TRBJ2-4, with TRBD2 matching over 9 bases. J was trimmed by 3 bases and V by 10 bases; bases with no gene match: 16. The CDR3 covers 17 residues. Germline loops: CDR1 ENHRY, CDR2 SYGVKD.

The chain carries TRBV7-2 and TRBJ1-5, with 8 bases that match TRBD1. The V segment lost 5 bases and the J segment 3 bases; nucleotides outside the gene matches: 12. Germline V gene lookup returns CDR1 SGHTA and CDR2 FQGNSA. The CDR3 runs 17 residues. The CDR3 loop is CASSLTGGGSYNQPQHF. Written as DNA, the CDR3 is TGTGCCAGCAGCCTAACAGGGGGAGGGTCCTACAATCAGCCCCAGCATTTT.

In its sample, this clonotype was seen a few times. This rearrangement joins TRBV21-1 to TRBJ1-5. TRBV21-1 is annotated as a pseudogene. CDR3 length equals 15 residues. DNA of the CDR3: TGTGCCAGCAGCGTGCACCCACGTTCGAATCAGCCCCAGCATTTT. This gives the protein CASSVHPRSNQPQHF.

This clonotype has just a few counts. This chain uses TRBV7-2 with TRBJ2-5, with D possibly called TRBD1 or TRBD2 (7 bases each). V was cut by 5 bases and J by 5 bases, with 15 bases left in between. The germline V gene encodes CDR1 SGHTA and CDR2 FQGNSA. The CDR3 is 14 amino acids. CDR3 sequence: CASSRRGGEETQYF. The CDR3 DNA reads TGTGCCAGCAGCCGCAGGGGGGGGGAGGAGACCCAGTACTTC.

This clonotype was found a few times. The chain employs TRBV5-1 and TRBJ1-1; no firm D call. With 7 bases removed from V and 1 base from J, the gap between germline ends came to 14 bases. The CDR3 contains 14 residues. The germline V gene encodes CDR1 SGHRS and CDR2 YFSETQ. CDR3 amino acids: CASGEAISNTEAFF. DNA of the CDR3: TGCGCCAGCGGGGAGGCAATCTCGAACACTGAAGCTTTCTTT.

This chain links TRBV7-8 with TRBJ2-1; D call uncertain. Germline assignment: CDR1 SGHVS and CDR2 FQNEAQ. V was shortened by 6 bases and J by 8 bases, with 11 bases between the two germline ends. This CDR3 is 12 amino acids long. The CDR3 here is CASSNQWDEQFF. The CDR3 DNA is TGTGCCAGCAGTAACCAGTGGGATGAGCAGTTCTTC.

CDR3 DNA sequence: TGTGCCAGCAGCTCTCACCGCACGAGAACGGCTGGTGGCTACACCTTC. The encoded protein is CASSSHRTRTAGGYTF. The V and J genes are TRBV5-5 and TRBJ1-2; no clear D gene. The CDR3 is made up of 16 amino acids. Germline CDR1 is SGHKS and CDR2 is YYEKEE (reference sequence). The V and J ends lost 3 bases and 7 bases respectively, with 22 bases between them.

This clonotype came up a few times. The V gene is TRBV20-1, the J gene TRBJ2-3; D not resolved. Trimming cost V 8 bases and J 6 bases, with 6 bases left between them. The germline V gene encodes CDR1 DFQATT and CDR2 SNEGSKA (reference sequence). This CDR3 region has 9 residues. Here the CDR3 reads CSIADTQYF. In DNA form, the CDR3 reads TGCAGTATCGCGGATACGCAGTATTTT.

The V call is TRBV20-1, the J call TRBJ1-6; tentative D call: TRBD1 (5 bases). V shed 1 base and J shed 9 bases, with 19 bases lying between them. The CDR3 is 16 amino acids. The V gene's germline CDR1 is DFQATT and CDR2 SNEGSKA (reference sequence). The CDR3 DNA sequence: TGCAGTGCTAGAGGTCGGACGGGGCCCCTGATTTCACCCCTCCACTTT. It yields the protein CSARGRTGPLISPLHF.

This chain uses TRBV4-1 with TRBJ2-7; 12 bases match TRBD2. J gave up 2 bases and V 2 bases, and 4 bases lay outside the gene matches. The CDR3 length is 16 residues. CDR1 and CDR2 from the germline V gene are MGHRA and YSYEKL. CDR3 DNA sequence: TGCGCCAGCAGCCAATTCACTAGCGGGGGGACCTACGAGCAGTACTTC. This codes for CASSQFTSGGTYEQYF.

J is TRBJ1-2 and V is TRBV19, with 9 nucleotides matching TRBD1. Trimming cost V 3 bases and J 2 bases; bases outside gene matches: 19. The CDR3 loop spans 20 amino acids. CDR1 LNHDA and CDR2 SQIVND come from the germline V gene (reference sequence). The CDR3 DNA is TGTGCCAGTAGTATTCGGGGGGACAGGGTCTCCCTTCGGAGAAACTATGGCTACACCTTC. The encoded protein is CASSIRGDRVSLRRNYGYTF.